This T cell receptor beta chain derives from a study of cytotoxic CD8 clonotypes in ibrutinib-treated CLL. Across the study: Among patients, around 24 responded partially and 2 completely; around 15 then stayed remitted and 12 progressed after median 68 months. Sequenced samples delivered averages of around 250,000 productive templates and tens of thousands of productive rearrangements. Study-wide findings and caveats: Public clonotypes, an uncommon group, contracted or remained stable on treatment.

Measured with immunoSEQ multiplex PCR; TCRdb has only the in-frame clones, and not every one. The sample records about 17,000 clones, approximately 64% being singletons. V dropped 4 bases and J dropped 4; count of bases not matched to a gene: 5. CDR1 and CDR2 (germline): SGHRS, YFSETQ. There are 15 residues in the CDR3. PBMCs that had been cryopreserved were the source of approximately 2 micrograms of genomic DNA for TCR beta libraries. With respect to this clone: Its antigen is still unknown.

The origin of this receptor is a human donor with chronic lymphocytic leukemia. V is TRBV5-1 and J is TRBJ2-2; the match to TRBD1 covers 9 bases. The material was PBMCs, obtained after 12 months of ibrutinib treatment. Here the CDR3 reads CASSPETGGTGELFF. The CDR3 DNA follows: TGCGCCAGCAGCCCTGAGACAGGGGGCACCGGGGAGCTGTTTTTT.